The entry below describes one TCR beta chain. No antigen is known for it. The V end was cut by 1 base, the J end by 0 bases, with 10 bases between. The CDR3 totals 16 residues. CDR1 is SGHTA, CDR2 FQGNSA, per germline. These data are taken from a study of neoadjuvant anti-PD-1 for oral cavity cancer. About the study: Patients without progression received a fourth nivolumab dose around day 43, then surgical resection on days 50-56. Study results and limitations: Higher pretreatment blood Treg/Th17 ratios correlated with higher pretreatment blood and lower post-treatment tumor TCRbeta clonality.

Repertoires were generated with immunoSEQ multiplex PCR, while TCRdb's copy carries only in-frame clones and drops some. The table lists 50,000 to 65,000 clones, 79% of them singletons. Cohort: HPV-negative, locally advanced oral cavity squamous cell carcinoma patients. PBMCs were not maintained or expanded in culture before analysis. This specimen was PBMCs, taken before nivolumab (anti-PD-1) treatment. The TCR was taken from a person aged 40 to 85 with oral cavity squamous cell carcinoma. The V gene is TRBV7-2, the J gene TRBJ1-3; D not certain. The CDR3 spells CASSLGDGNSGNTIYF. CDR3 DNA: TGTGCCAGCAGCTTAGGAGACGGGAACTCTGGAAACACCATATATTTT.